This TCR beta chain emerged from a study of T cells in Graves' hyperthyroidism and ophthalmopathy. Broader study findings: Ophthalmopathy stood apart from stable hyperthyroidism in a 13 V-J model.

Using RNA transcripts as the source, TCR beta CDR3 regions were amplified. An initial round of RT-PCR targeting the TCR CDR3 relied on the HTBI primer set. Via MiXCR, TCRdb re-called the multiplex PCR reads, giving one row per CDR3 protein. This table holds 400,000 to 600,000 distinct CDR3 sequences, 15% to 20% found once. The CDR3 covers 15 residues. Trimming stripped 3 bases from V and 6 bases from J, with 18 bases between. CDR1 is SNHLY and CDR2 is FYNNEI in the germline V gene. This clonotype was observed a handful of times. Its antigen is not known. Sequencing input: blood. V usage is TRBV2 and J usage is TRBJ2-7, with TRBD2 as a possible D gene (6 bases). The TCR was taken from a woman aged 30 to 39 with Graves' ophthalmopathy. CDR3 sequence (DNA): TGTGCCAGCAGTGATAGTGGCAGATCAGCGGGCGAGCAGTACTTC. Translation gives CASSDSGRSAGEQYF.